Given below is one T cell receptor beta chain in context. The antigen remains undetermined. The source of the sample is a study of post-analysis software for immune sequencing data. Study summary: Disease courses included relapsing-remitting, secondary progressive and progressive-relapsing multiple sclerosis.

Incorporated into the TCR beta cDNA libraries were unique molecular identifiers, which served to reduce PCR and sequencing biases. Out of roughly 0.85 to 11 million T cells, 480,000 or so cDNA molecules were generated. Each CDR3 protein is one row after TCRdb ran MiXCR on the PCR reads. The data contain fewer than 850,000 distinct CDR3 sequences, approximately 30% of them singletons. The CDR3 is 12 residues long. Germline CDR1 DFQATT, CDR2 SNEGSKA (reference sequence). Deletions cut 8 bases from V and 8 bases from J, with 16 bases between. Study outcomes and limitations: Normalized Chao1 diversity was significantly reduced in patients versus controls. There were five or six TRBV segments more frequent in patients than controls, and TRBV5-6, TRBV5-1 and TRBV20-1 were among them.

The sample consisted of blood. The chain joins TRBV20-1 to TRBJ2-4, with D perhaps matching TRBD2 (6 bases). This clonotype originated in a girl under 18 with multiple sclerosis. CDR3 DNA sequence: TGCAGTCTACCCCACGGGGGTGACATTCAGTACTTC. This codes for CSLPHGGDIQYF.